Each of the 21 T cell receptor beta chains below was sequenced from the same sample in a study of Tregs in tolerant kidney transplant recipients. Measured with immunoSEQ multiplex PCR; TCRdb has only the in-frame clones, and not every one. The sample has approximately 50,000 clones; around 90% are singletons. Mixed chimerism was transient after nonmyeloablative marrow transplants from related graft donors. The specimen was CD8+ T cells from blood (PBMCs), collected 24 months after the transplant. These receptor sequences come from a human patient who received a combined kidney and bone marrow transplant. The graft donor may have given rise to some T cells.

V and J are TRBV9 and TRBJ2-1; D is possibly TRBD2 (6 bases). Trimming took 0 bases from V and 1 from J, leaving 14 bases between them. Germline V gene sequence: CDR1 SGDLS, CDR2 YYNGEE. CDR3 size: 17 residues. The CDR3 reads CASSVGGGESSYNEQFF. As DNA, the CDR3 is TGTGCCAGCAGCGTAGGGGGAGGAGAAAGTTCCTACAATGAGCAGTTCTTC.

This clone appeared once. The chain is built from TRBV7-6 and TRBJ1-4, with 8 nucleotides matching TRBD1. Unmatched junction bases numbered 9, after V lost 5 bases and J lost 7 bases. CDR3 size: 15 residues. Germline V CDR1 and CDR2: SGHVS, FNYEAQ. For the CDR3, the DNA is TGTGCCAGCAGCATCCGGACAGGGTTGGTTGAAAAACTGTTTTTT. Encoded protein: CASSIRTGLVEKLFF. The full variable domain, rest sourced from reference TRBV7-6 and TRBJ1-4, is GAGVSQSPRYKVTKRGQDVALRCDPISGHVSLYWYRQALGQGPEFLTYFNYEAQQDKSGLPNDRFSAERPEGSISTLTIQRTEQRDSAMYRCASSIRTGLVEKLFFGSGTQLSVL.

The J gene is TRBJ2-5, the V gene TRBV19, with D unresolved. The CDR3 is made up of 14 amino acids. The germline V and J ends were trimmed by 3 bases and 4 bases, with 12 bases remaining between them. From germline, CDR1 is LNHDA and CDR2 SQIVND (reference sequence). Written as DNA, the CDR3 is TGTGCCAGTAGTATTAGCACTCTTGGAGAGACCCAGTACTTC. It specifies CASSISTLGETQYF.

The chain couples TRBV7-9 to TRBJ1-1; 7 bases line up with TRBD1. With 5 bases clipped from V and 4 bases from J, the junction kept 7 bases outside the gene matches. This CDR3 has 14 amino acids. Germline V lookup: CDR1 SEHNR, CDR2 FQNEAQ (reference sequence). The CDR3 nucleotides are TGTGCCAGCAGCCCCCGCGACAGGGTCACTGAAGCTTTCTTT. Amino acids: CASSPRDRVTEAFF.

V usage is TRBV7-8 and J usage is TRBJ2-7; D may be TRBD1 (6 bases). The length of the CDR3 is 15 residues. Germline assignment: CDR1 SGHVS and CDR2 FQNEAQ. V was pared by 2 bases and J by 3 bases, with 14 bases between. CDR3 amino acids: CASSLYEGHLYEQYF. For the CDR3, the DNA is TGTGCCAGCAGCTTATACGAGGGACACCTCTACGAGCAGTACTTC.

This chain uses TRBV5-4 with TRBJ2-5; D is perhaps TRBD2 (5 bases). This CDR3 has 17 amino acids. Germline V gene lookup returns CDR1 SGHNT and CDR2 YYREEE (reference sequence). Trimming cost V 0 bases and J 0 bases, with 15 bases left between them. The CDR3: CASSLGASFSYQETQYF. CDR3 nucleotides: TGTGCCAGCAGCTTGGGTGCTAGCTTCTCGTACCAAGAGACCCAGTACTTC.

This clone appeared a few times. The gene calls are TRBV4-3 and TRBJ2-5; 15 bases are shared with TRBD2. The CDR3 runs 17 residues. Germline V CDR1 and CDR2: LGHNA, YSLEER. J was trimmed by 4 bases and V by 0 bases; bases with no gene match: 3. The CDR3 protein is CASSQDLGLAGGETQYF. In DNA form, the CDR3 reads TGCGCCAGCAGCCAAGATCTGGGACTAGCGGGGGGAGAGACCCAGTACTTC.

This chain uses TRBV2 with TRBJ2-7; perhaps TRBD1 as D (6 bases). V lost 2 bases, J lost 0 bases, and 8 bases lay in between. In germline, CDR1 is SNHLY, CDR2 FYNNEI. The CDR3 runs to 14 residues. The CDR3 DNA reads TGTGCCAGCAGTGAACCGGGACACTCCTACGAGCAGTACTTC. Translating gives CASSEPGHSYEQYF.

With respect to this clone: The same CDR3 can be traced to other DNA sequences in this sample. The chain employs TRBV9 and TRBJ1-2; D remains ambiguous. V lost 0 bases, J lost 5 bases, and 5 bases lay in between. CDR1 is SGDLS and CDR2 is YYNGEE in the germline V gene. CDR3 length: 12 amino acids. The CDR3 spells CASSVDSYGYTF. The CDR3 region has the DNA TGTGCCAGCAGCGTAGACAGTTATGGCTACACCTTC.

This chain links TRBV27 with TRBJ1-1; no clear D. The V gene lost 3 bases and the J gene lost 4 bases, with 9 bases spanning the gap. The CDR3 length is 13 residues. Per the germline V gene, CDR1 is MNHEY and CDR2 is SMNVEV (reference sequence). The CDR3 bases are TGTGCCAGCAGTTTTGGGCTGGCCACTGAAGCTTTCTTT. It encodes CASSFGLATEAFF.

This chain uses TRBV5-1 with TRBJ2-1; TRBD2 agrees at 10 bases. Losses at the gene ends were 0 bases for V and 3 bases for J; bases not matched to a gene: 3. CDR3 length equals 16 residues. Per germline, CDR1 SGHRS and CDR2 YFSETQ. The CDR3 DNA reads as TGCGCCAGCAGCTTGGATGGGACTAGCGTCTACAATGAGCAGTTCTTC. This sequence encodes CASSLDGTSVYNEQFF.

J is TRBJ2-7 and V is TRBV10-3, with 10 bases aligning to TRBD2. Trimming at V came to 3 bases and at J to 4 bases, leaving 3 bases not matched to a gene. The CDR3 runs 14 residues. The V gene's germline CDR1 is ENHRY and CDR2 SYGVKD. CDR3 sequence: CAISDSSGGYEQYF. The CDR3 coding sequence is TGTGCCATCAGTGACTCTAGCGGGGGTTACGAGCAGTACTTC.

This rearrangement joins TRBV27 to TRBJ2-7; D perhaps matches TRBD1 (7 bases). The CDR3 extends over 15 amino acids. The germline V gene has CDR1 MNHEY and CDR2 SMNVEV (reference sequence). Trimming removed 2 bases from V and 3 bases from J, with 14 bases in between. The chain's CDR3 is CASSLGQGGGYEQYF. Written as DNA, the CDR3 is TGTGCCAGCAGTTTAGGGCAGGGGGGAGGCTACGAGCAGTACTTC.

The chain has TRBV9 and TRBJ2-1; TRBD1 aligns across 7 bases. The CDR3 has 18 residues. Germline CDR1 SGDLS, CDR2 YYNGEE. V was clipped by 3 bases and J by 6 bases; unmatched bases: 18. The CDR3 DNA is TGTGCCAGCAGCGAACAAGGATCCGGGACAGTTATAACCAATGAGCAGTTCTTC. This translates into CASSEQGSGTVITNEQFF.

The table lists this clone with a count of one. J is TRBJ1-1 and V is TRBV5-5, with 9 bases fitting TRBD1. Germline lookup yields CDR1 SGHKS and CDR2 YYEKEE (reference sequence). The J segment lost 11 bases and the V segment lost 4 bases, leaving 15 bases of the junction unmatched. The CDR3 has 15 amino acids. CDR3 coding DNA: TGTGCCAGCAGCCCGCCGTTTTTGGACAGGGGAAGGGCTTTCTTT. Its translation: CASSPPFLDRGRAFF.

This chain joins TRBV7-2 and TRBJ1-1; 7 bases are shared with TRBD1. CDR3 length equals 15 residues. V was pared by 1 base and J by 5 bases, with 7 bases of the junction left unmatched. Germline V gene data show CDR1 as SGHTA and CDR2 as FQGNSA. The DNA of the CDR3 is TGTGCCAGCAGCTTAGAAGCAGGACAGGTAACTGAAGCTTTCTTT. It yields the protein CASSLEAGQVTEAFF. Variable domain in full (rest from reference TRBV7-2 and TRBJ1-1): GAGVSQSPSNKVTEKGKDVELRCDPISGHTALYWYRQSLGQGLEFLIYFQGNSAPDKSGLPSDRFSAERTGGSVSTLTIQRTQQEDSAVYLCASSLEAGQVTEAFFGQGTRLTVV.

Worth noting for this clone: One end of the junction does not line up with germline, which may come from a read error. Other DNA sequences of this sample code for an identical CDR3. The chain recombines TRBV4-3 with TRBJ1-6, with D perhaps matching TRBD1 (5 bases). The CDR3 is made up of 16 amino acids. Germline CDR1 is LGHNA and CDR2 is YSLEER. In nucleotides, the CDR3 is TGCGCCAGCAGCCAAGGGAGGGACGGAGGTAATTCCCCCCTCCACTTT. Translated, it gives CASSQGRDGGNSPLHF.

The V gene is TRBV21-1, the J gene TRBJ2-1; the tabulated D call, TRBD1, remains unverified against the DNA. TRBV21-1 is listed as a pseudogene. The CDR3 is made up of 14 amino acids. CDR3 residues: CASSKGGRYNEQFF. The CDR3, as DNA: TGTGCCAGCAGCAAAGGGGGGCGCTACAATGAGCAGTTCTTC.

The chain recombines TRBV7-9 with TRBJ2-3, with D perhaps matching TRBD1 (5 bases). Per the germline V gene, CDR1 is SEHNR and CDR2 is FQNEAQ (reference sequence). This CDR3 region has 15 residues. With 6 bases removed from V and 0 bases from J, the gap between germline ends came to 13 bases. CDR3 sequence (DNA): TGTGCCAGCAGAAATTTAGGGGCAAGCACAGATACGCAGTATTTT. It specifies CASRNLGASTDTQYF.

CDR3 nucleotide sequence: TGTGCCAGCAGTTTGGGACAGTACAATGAGCAGTTCTTC. Protein product: CASSLGQYNEQFF. This chain links TRBV28 with TRBJ2-1; 7 positions match TRBD1. The germline V gene encodes CDR1 MDHEN and CDR2 SYDVKM. V lost 3 bases and J lost 4; bases outside the gene matches: 0. The CDR3 contains 13 residues. The whole variable domain, remainder taken from reference TRBV28 and TRBJ2-1, is DVKVTQSSRYLVKRTGEKVFLECVQDMDHENMFWYRQDPGLGLRLIYFSYDVKMKEKGDIPEGYSVSREKKERFSLILESASTNQTSMYLCASSLGQYNEQFFGPGTRLTVL.

The rearrangement uses TRBV4-1 and TRBJ2-6; D call uncertain. Germline values: CDR1 MGHRA, CDR2 YSYEKL. V shed 4 bases and J shed 0 bases, with 4 bases lying between them. The CDR3 is 14 residues long. CDR3 residues: CASSRDSGANVLTF. In nucleotides, the CDR3 is TGCGCCAGCAGCCGCGACTCTGGGGCCAACGTCCTGACTTTC.